A selection of T cell receptor beta chains follows, all from one sample in a study of shared clonotypes between healthy human individuals. Libraries were prepared by immunoSEQ multiplex PCR; TCRdb keeps only in-frame clonotypes and omits some of them. The table has 190,000 or so clones, roughly 70% seen once. The sample was memory CD4+ T cells sorted from blood. The receptor source for this set is a man younger than 40 in good health. CDR3s include the opening cysteine and the closing phenylalanine or tryptophan. D genes are given only for firm matches. For some rows the clone size is stated as once, few or many, or as a class when expanded; others skip it.

D: TRBD1; J: TRBJ1-2; V: TRBV11-2; size: NA; DNA: TGTGCCAGCAGCCCAGGGGGATCGGAGGGTTATGGCTACACCTTC; CDR3: CASSPGGSEGYGYTF
D: NA; J: TRBJ2-1; V: TRBV9; size: NA; DNA: TGTGCCAGCAGCCCCCGGACGGTCTACAATGAGCAGTTCTTC; CDR3: CASSPRTVYNEQFF
D: TRBD1; J: TRBJ2-5; V: TRBV5-1; size: NA; DNA: TGCGCCAGCAGCTTTTTGATGGGACAGGGTAAAGAGACCCAGTACTTC; CDR3: CASSFLMGQGKETQYF
D: NA; J: TRBJ1-2; V: TRBV2; size: NA; DNA: TGTGCCAGCAGTGCCGGACCGCGTCGGGGCTACACCTTC; CDR3: CASSAGPRRGYTF
D: TRBD2; J: TRBJ2-5; V: TRBV11-2; size: NA; DNA: TGTGCCAGCAGGTCTAGCGGGAGGGCCTATGAGACCCAGTACTTC; CDR3: CASRSSGRAYETQYF
D: NA; J: TRBJ1-1; V: TRBV2; size: NA; DNA: TGTGCCAGCAGTGAAAGAGGCAGAGGAGCTTTCTTT; CDR3: CASSERGRGAFF
D: TRBD1; J: TRBJ2-7; V: TRBV5-6; size: NA; DNA: TGTGCCAGCAGCGTGACAGGGACCTACGAGCAGTACTTC; CDR3: CASSVTGTYEQYF
D: NA; J: TRBJ1-1; V: TRBV13; size: NA; DNA: TGTGCCAGCAGCTTTGGGAAGGTGAACACTGAAGCTTTCTTT; CDR3: CASSFGKVNTEAFF
D: NA; J: TRBJ2-2; V: TRBV6-5; size: NA; DNA: TGTGCCAGCAGACCTAAAGCACGGAACACCGGGGAGCTGTTTTTT; CDR3: CASRPKARNTGELFF
D: TRBD1; J: TRBJ2-7; V: TRBV25-1; size: few; DNA: TGTGCCAGCAGTGAATGGACAGGACCCTACGAGCAGTACTTC; CDR3: CASSEWTGPYEQYF
D: TRBD1; J: TRBJ2-1; V: TRBV7-9; size: NA; DNA: TGTGCCAGCAGCGCCGGACAGGGGGGTTACAATGAGCAGTTCTTC; CDR3: CASSAGQGGYNEQFF
D: NA; J: TRBJ1-4; V: TRBV5-4; size: few; DNA: TGTGCCAGCAGCTTGAGCCTGAATAATGAAAAACTGTTTTTT; CDR3: CASSLSLNNEKLFF
D: NA; J: TRBJ2-2; V: TRBV7-8; size: few; DNA: TGTGCCAGCAGCCATTCGCCAGGGGAGCTGTTTTTT; CDR3: CASSHSPGELFF
D: TRBD1; J: TRBJ2-5; V: TRBV11-3; size: NA; DNA: TGTGCCAGCGAGGGGCCAGGGGGTTGGTCACAAGAGACCCAGTACTTC; CDR3: CASEGPGGWSQETQYF
D: TRBD1; J: TRBJ1-2; V: TRBV5-1; size: NA; DNA: TGCGCCAGCAGCTTTGGCCAGGGGGCGGACTATGGCTACACCTTC; CDR3: CASSFGQGADYGYTF
D: TRBD2; J: TRBJ2-1; V: TRBV7-9; size: NA; DNA: TGTGCCAGCAGCTTAGGCTCTAGCGGGAGGGCCATTCAGAACAATGAGCAGTTCTTC; CDR3: CASSLGSSGRAIQNNEQFF
D: TRBD1; J: TRBJ2-7; V: TRBV6-1; size: NA; DNA: TGTGCCAGCAGTGAGACCGGGACAGAGTACGAGCAGTACTTC; CDR3: CASSETGTEYEQYF
D: TRBD2; J: TRBJ2-2; V: TRBV11-2; size: NA; DNA: TGTGCCAGCAGCCGCAGTGGGACTAGCGATTTGGGTATGGCTCCGGTGTTTTTT; CDR3: CASSRSGTSDLGMAPVFF
D: TRBD2; J: TRBJ2-7; V: TRBV7-2; size: many; DNA: TGTGCCAGCAGCTCTAGCGGGAGGTACGAGCAGTACTTC; CDR3: CASSSSGRYEQYF
D: NA; J: TRBJ1-5; V: TRBV23-1; size: few; DNA: TGCGCCAGCAGTCAACCAACCGAGCTTATGGAGTGTGTATTGTGCAATCAGCCCCAGCATTTT; CDR3: CASSQPTELMECVLCNQPQHF
D: NA; J: TRBJ2-1; V: TRBV7-2; size: once; DNA: TGTGCCAGCAGCTTCGGGACAACGTACAATGAGCAGTTCTTC; CDR3: CASSFGTTYNEQFF
D: NA; J: TRBJ2-1; V: TRBV4-1; size: NA; DNA: TGCGCCAGCAGCCAAGAAGGGGCTAGACTCGATGAGCAGTTCTTC; CDR3: CASSQEGARLDEQFF
D: NA; J: TRBJ2-7; V: TRBV15; size: NA; DNA: TGTGCCACCAGCAGAGCGTGGGGGACTCCTCAATACGAGCAGTACTTC; CDR3: CATSRAWGTPQYEQYF
D: TRBD2; J: TRBJ2-7; V: TRBV7-1; size: NA; DNA: TGTGCCAGCAGCTCCGCGGGGGTAACCTACGAGCAGTACTTC; CDR3: CASSSAGVTYEQYF
D: TRBD2; J: TRBJ2-7; V: TRBV5-1; size: once; DNA: TGCGCCAGCAGCTTGACTAGCGGGAGCGCCGAGCAGTACTTC; CDR3: CASSLTSGSAEQYF
D: NA; J: TRBJ2-7; V: TRBV5-6; size: NA; DNA: TGTGCCAGCAGCTATGGGAGCTCCTACGAGCAGTACTTC; CDR3: CASSYGSSYEQYF
D: NA; J: TRBJ2-3; V: TRBV6-6; size: once; DNA: TGTGCCAGCAGTAACGCAGATACGCAGTATTTT; CDR3: CASSNADTQYF
D: NA; J: TRBJ2-5; V: TRBV5-1; size: few; DNA: TGCGCCAGCAGCTACCGTTTGGGGCCAGAAGAGACCCAGTACTTC; CDR3: CASSYRLGPEETQYF
D: TRBD1; J: TRBJ1-5; V: TRBV19; size: NA; DNA: TGTGCCTCTGAGGGCAGGGGGCGAGACAATCAGCCCCAGCATTTT; CDR3: CASEGRGRDNQPQHF
D: TRBD1; J: TRBJ1-1; V: TRBV6-6; size: few; DNA: TGTGCCAGCAGGCCGGGACAGGGGGCAGGGGGCACTGAAGCTTTCTTT; CDR3: CASRPGQGAGGTEAFF
D: NA; J: TRBJ2-5; V: TRBV19; size: few; DNA: TGTGCCAGTAGTATCCGGACATCCCTTAAAGAGACCCAGTACTTC; CDR3: CASSIRTSLKETQYF